This T cell receptor (beta chain) was recorded in a study of blood T cell repertoires in COVID-19. About the research overall: The samples span acute and convalescent COVID-19 from the United States, Italy and Spain. In each case, the material was cDNA or gDNA derived from T cells, B-cell-depleted T cells, or PBMCs.

The V end lost 3 bases, the J end lost 3 bases, and 8 bases lay between the germline ends. Germline CDR1 reads KGHDR; CDR2 reads SFDVKD. The CDR3 runs 14 residues. In this sample, this clone turned up once. In the authors' workflow: Estimated nucleated cell counts came from reference gene primer amplification. Using immunoSEQ multiplex PCR, the repertoire was profiled, and TCRdb retains in-frame clones only, with some absent. The DNA was the basis for D and trimming; V, J and clone size are from that table. The repertoire consists of approximately 230,000 clones, with roughly 85% occurring once and the leading ten covering under 4%.

Material: peripheral blood. The chain combines TRBV24-1 with TRBJ2-1; TRBD2 might be the D (5 bases). The receptor was isolated from a man between 18 and 35 years old with active or convalescent COVID-19. The chain's CDR3 is CATSDERNYNEQFF. Here the CDR3 DNA reads TGTGCCACCAGTGATGAGCGGAACTACAATGAGCAGTTCTTC.